This T cell receptor (beta chain) was captured in a study of blood T cells in healthy people across ages. With a J-beta primer mix and a sample-barcoded 5' primer, a second PCR ran about 6 to 11 cycles. Each cDNA molecule was tagged by a template-switch adaptor that had 12 random nucleotides. TCRdb redid the calling of the 5' RACE reads with MiXCR, one entry per CDR3 protein. The sample yields 800,000 to 900,000 distinct CDR3 sequences, 55% to 65% seen once. Points from the study as a whole: Higher diversity and more naive CD4+ cells were features of long-lived donors, compared to aged donors. Naive T cell percentage showed a strong correlation with the diversity of TCR beta.

Only a few counts were recorded for this clonotype. Antigen: not known. The sample was blood. This TCR was sampled from a man aged 30 to 45 in good health.

The CDR3 DNA reads TGTGCCAGCAGTTTGATAGGCAGACTCGAGGCGGTCTACGAGCAGTACTTC. Translating it yields CASSLIGRLEAVYEQYF. The chain combines TRBV28 with TRBJ2-7; D gene unclear. This CDR3 comprises 17 residues. The V end was cut by 3 bases, the J end by 3 bases, with 21 bases between. Per germline, CDR1 MDHEN and CDR2 SYDVKM.